A selection of T cell receptor beta chains follows, all from one sample in a study of blood T cell repertoires in COVID-19. The assay was immunoSEQ multiplex PCR, and TCRdb's table has in-frame clones only and misses some. The sample lists some 340,000 clones; roughly 85% were seen once. Sequenced: peripheral blood. The source of these receptors is a woman younger than 30 with acute or convalescent COVID-19. CDR3s include the opening cysteine and the closing phenylalanine or tryptophan.

CDR3aa	len	v_gene	j_gene
CATHAGLDYEQYF	13	TRBV28	TRBJ2-7
CASSGRLAGGADTQYF	16	TRBV13	TRBJ2-3
CASSSPRVNTEAFF	14	TRBV28	TRBJ1-1
CASSPPLLGFYNEQFF	16	TRBV7-2	TRBJ2-1
CASSSPGTSKYNEQFF	16	TRBV4-1	TRBJ2-1
CASSSPRDSPPRGYTF	16	TRBV6-2/TRBV6-3	TRBJ1-2
CATSSRGLGDTQYF	14	TRBV15	TRBJ2-3
CASSSPLGGNTEAFF	15	TRBV6-6	TRBJ1-1
CASSYGGTEAFF	12	TRBV12-3/TRBV12-4	TRBJ1-1
CASTRIWSSGNTIYF	15	TRBV28	TRBJ1-3
CASSLGVNYGYTF	13	TRBV14	TRBJ1-2
CASSPEPPGLVDYGYTF	17	TRBV7-2	TRBJ1-2
CASSQGYNYGYTF	13	TRBV4-1	TRBJ1-2
CASNPSTRGNTIYF	14	TRBV6-5	TRBJ1-3
CASSKDRNTEAFF	13	TRBV18	TRBJ1-1
CASTELRTGGIDGYTF	16	TRBV5-1	TRBJ1-2
CASSLGDRGKADDNQPQHF	19	TRBV7-9	TRBJ1-5
CASQGEAGGPDTQYF	15	TRBV4-1	TRBJ2-3
CASSLGQGNSPLHF	14	TRBV28	TRBJ1-6
CASSQDRDYQGPQHF	15	TRBV4-1	TRBJ1-5
CASRRSGGDTDTQYF	15	TRBV2	TRBJ2-3
CASGLVLSGDLHEQFF	16	TRBV12-5	TRBJ2-1
CASSIRQGKKNTEAFF	16	TRBV19	TRBJ1-1
CASSFGGEGEKLFF	14	TRBV28	TRBJ1-4
CATISVWTEAFF	12	TRBV19	TRBJ1-1
CASSSTIAGHYEQYF	15	TRBV7-9	TRBJ2-7
CASSATEGPDTQYF	14	TRBV7-3	TRBJ2-3
CASSLYSEPGGAGSGYTF	18	TRBV27	TRBJ1-2
CASSIGGTATYEQYF	15	TRBV19	TRBJ2-7
CASSLFGPRQENSPLHF	17	TRBV28	TRBJ1-6
CASSMEGDWNEQYF	14	TRBV19	TRBJ2-7
CASSYSRGYNQPQHF	15	TRBV6-5	TRBJ1-5
CASSQVTSGGQETQYF	16	TRBV4-2	TRBJ2-5
CASSLYFGASGAYEQYF	17	TRBV27	TRBJ2-7
CASSPALAENTGELFF	16	TRBV18	TRBJ2-2
CSVQSGLNTEAFF	13	TRBV29-1	TRBJ1-1
CASSESGQPPQHF	13	TRBV2	TRBJ1-5
CASSDTLSNTEAFF	14	TRBV2	TRBJ1-1
CASSYLTGQGNSPLHF	16	TRBV7-9	TRBJ1-6
CASSVNPSGGGPTDTQYF	18	TRBV6-1	TRBJ2-3
CASSLRGQPYEQYF	14	TRBV6-5	TRBJ2-7